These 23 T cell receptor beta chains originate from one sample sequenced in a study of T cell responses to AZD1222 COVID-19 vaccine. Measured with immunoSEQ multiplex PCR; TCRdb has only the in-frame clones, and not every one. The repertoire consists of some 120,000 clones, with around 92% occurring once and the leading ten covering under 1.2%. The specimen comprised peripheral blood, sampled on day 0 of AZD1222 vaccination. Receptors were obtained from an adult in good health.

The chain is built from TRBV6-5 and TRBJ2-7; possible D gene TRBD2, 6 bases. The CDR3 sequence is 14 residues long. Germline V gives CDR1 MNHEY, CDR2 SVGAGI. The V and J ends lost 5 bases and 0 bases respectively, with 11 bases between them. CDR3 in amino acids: CASSNYGSSYEQYF. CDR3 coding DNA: TGTGCCAGCAGTAACTACGGGAGCTCCTACGAGCAGTACTTC.

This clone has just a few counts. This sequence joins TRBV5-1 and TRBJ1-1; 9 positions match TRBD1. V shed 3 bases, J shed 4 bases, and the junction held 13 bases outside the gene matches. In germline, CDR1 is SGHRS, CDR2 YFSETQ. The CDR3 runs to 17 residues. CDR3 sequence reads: CASSSPKTGGVGTEAFF. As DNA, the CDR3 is TGCGCCAGCAGCTCACCTAAGACAGGGGGGGTAGGCACTGAAGCTTTCTTT.

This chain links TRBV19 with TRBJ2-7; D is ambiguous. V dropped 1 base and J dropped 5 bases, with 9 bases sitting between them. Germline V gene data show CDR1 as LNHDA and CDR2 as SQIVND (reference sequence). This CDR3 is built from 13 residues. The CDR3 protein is CASSIVKGNEQYF. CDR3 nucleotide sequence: TGTGCCAGTAGTATAGTTAAAGGAAACGAGCAGTACTTC.

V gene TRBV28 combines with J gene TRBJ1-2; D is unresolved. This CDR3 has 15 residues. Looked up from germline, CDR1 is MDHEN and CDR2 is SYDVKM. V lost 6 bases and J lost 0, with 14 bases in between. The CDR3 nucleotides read TGTGCCAGCAGGGAAGGCGGAGTATCTAACTATGGCTACACCTTC. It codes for CASREGGVSNYGYTF.

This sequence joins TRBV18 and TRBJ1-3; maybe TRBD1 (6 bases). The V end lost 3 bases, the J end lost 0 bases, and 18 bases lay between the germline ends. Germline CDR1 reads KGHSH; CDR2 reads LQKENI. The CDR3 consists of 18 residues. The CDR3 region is CASSPQIMTGGSGNTIYF. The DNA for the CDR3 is TGTGCCAGCTCACCCCAGATAATGACAGGCGGCTCTGGAAACACCATATATTTT.

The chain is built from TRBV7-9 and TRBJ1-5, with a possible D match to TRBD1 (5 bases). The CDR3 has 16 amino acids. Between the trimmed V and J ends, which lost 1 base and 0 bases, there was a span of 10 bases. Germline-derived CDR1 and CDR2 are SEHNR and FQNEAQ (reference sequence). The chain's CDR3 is CASSLGRDSSNQPQHF. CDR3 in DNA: TGTGCCAGCAGCTTAGGAAGAGACAGTAGCAATCAGCCCCAGCATTTT.

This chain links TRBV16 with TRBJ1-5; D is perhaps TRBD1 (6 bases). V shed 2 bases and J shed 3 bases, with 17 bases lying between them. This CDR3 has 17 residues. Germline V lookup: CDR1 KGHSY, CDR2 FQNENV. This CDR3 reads CASSQTTTGTNNQPQHF. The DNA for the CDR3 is TGTGCCAGCAGCCAAACAACCACAGGGACCAACAATCAGCCCCAGCATTTT. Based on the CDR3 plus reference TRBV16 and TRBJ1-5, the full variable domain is GEEVAQTPKHLVRGEGQKAKLYCAPIKGHSYVFWYQQVLKNEFKFLISFQNENVFDETGMPKERFSAKCLPNSPCSLEIQATKLEDSAVYFCASSQTTTGTNNQPQHFGDGTRLSIL.

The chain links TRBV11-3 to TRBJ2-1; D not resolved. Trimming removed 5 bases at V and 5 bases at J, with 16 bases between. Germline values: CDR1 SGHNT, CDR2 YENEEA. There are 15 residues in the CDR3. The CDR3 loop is CASSGDGRAHNEQFF. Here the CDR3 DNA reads TGTGCCAGCAGCGGTGATGGCCGGGCGCACAATGAGCAGTTCTTC.

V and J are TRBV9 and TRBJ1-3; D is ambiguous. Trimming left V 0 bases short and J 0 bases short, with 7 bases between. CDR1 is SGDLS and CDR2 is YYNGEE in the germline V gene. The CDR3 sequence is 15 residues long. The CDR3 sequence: CASSVDLTSGNTIYF. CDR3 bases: TGTGCCAGCAGCGTAGATTTGACCTCTGGAAACACCATATATTTT.

The CDR3 nucleotides are TGCAGCTCTCGGGACGGCCAAGAGACCCAGTACTTC. Its translation: CSSRDGQETQYF. The chain couples TRBV29-1 to TRBJ2-5; D is tentatively TRBD1 or TRBD2 (5 bases each). Germline CDR1 reads SQVTM; CDR2 reads ANQGSEA. The CDR3 sequence is 12 residues long. V lost 8 bases and J 1 base, leaving 11 bases between the germline ends.

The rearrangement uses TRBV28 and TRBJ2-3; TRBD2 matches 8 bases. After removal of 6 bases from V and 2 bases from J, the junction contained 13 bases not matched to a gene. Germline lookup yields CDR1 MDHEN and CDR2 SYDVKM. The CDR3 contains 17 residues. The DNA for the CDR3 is TGTGCCAGCAGGGGGGGACTAGGGCGGGCCTCCACAGATACGCAGTATTTT. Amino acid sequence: CASRGGLGRASTDTQYF.

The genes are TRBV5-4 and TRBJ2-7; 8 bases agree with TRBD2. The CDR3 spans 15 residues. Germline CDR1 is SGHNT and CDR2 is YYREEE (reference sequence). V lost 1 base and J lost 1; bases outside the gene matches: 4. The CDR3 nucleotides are TGTGCCAGCAGCTTGTCCAGCGGGAGTTCCTACGAGCAGTACTTC. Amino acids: CASSLSSGSSYEQYF.

The CDR3 loop is CASERYPGNTIYF. CDR3 DNA sequence: TGTGCCAGCGAGAGATACCCGGGAAACACCATATATTTT. The J gene is TRBJ1-3, the V gene TRBV6-5; D ambiguous. Per the germline V gene, CDR1 is MNHEY and CDR2 is SVGAGI. V was trimmed by 8 bases and J by 4 bases, leaving 12 bases between them. The length of the CDR3 is 13 residues.

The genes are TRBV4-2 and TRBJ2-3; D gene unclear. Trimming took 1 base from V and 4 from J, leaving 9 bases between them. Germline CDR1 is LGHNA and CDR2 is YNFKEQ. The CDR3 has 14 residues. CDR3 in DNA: TGTGCCAGCAGCCAAGGGCAATTTCCAGATACGCAGTATTTT. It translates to CASSQGQFPDTQYF.

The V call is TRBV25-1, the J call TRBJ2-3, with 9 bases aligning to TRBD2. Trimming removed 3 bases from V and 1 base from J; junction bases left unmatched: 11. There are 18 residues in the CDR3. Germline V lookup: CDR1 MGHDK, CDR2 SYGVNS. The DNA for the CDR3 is TGTGCCAGCAGTGAGTCAGGCCCTAGCGGGACTCGCACAGATACGCAGTATTTT. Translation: CASSESGPSGTRTDTQYF.

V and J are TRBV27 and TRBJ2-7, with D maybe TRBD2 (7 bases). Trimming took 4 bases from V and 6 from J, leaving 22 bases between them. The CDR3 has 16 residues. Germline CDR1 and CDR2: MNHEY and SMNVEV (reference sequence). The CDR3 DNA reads TGTGCCAGCAGTTCTAGGGGGGGTTTCGGATTTAGCGAGCAGTACTTC. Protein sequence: CASSSRGGFGFSEQYF.

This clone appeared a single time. The CDR3 coding sequence is TGTGCCAGCAGCTTAGGAGGGGTTGGCTACACCTTC. This translates into CASSLGGVGYTF. This chain joins TRBV7-9 and TRBJ1-2; D perhaps matches TRBD1 (5 bases). This CDR3 comprises 12 residues. Deletions cut 1 base from V and 7 bases from J, with 7 bases between. The V gene's germline CDR1 is SEHNR and CDR2 FQNEAQ (reference sequence).

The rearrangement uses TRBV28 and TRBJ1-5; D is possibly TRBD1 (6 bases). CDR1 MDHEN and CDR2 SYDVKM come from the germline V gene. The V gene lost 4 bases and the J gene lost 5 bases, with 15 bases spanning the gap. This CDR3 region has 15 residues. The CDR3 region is CASSSAGGSDQPQHF. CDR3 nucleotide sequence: TGTGCCAGCAGTTCCGCGGGGGGCAGTGATCAGCCCCAGCATTTT.

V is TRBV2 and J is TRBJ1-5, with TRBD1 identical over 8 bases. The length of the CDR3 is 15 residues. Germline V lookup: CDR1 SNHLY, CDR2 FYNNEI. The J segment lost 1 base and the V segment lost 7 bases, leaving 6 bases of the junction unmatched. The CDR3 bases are TGTGCCAGCATCCCGGACAGGGCCAGCAATCAGCCCCAGCATTTT. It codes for CASIPDRASNQPQHF.

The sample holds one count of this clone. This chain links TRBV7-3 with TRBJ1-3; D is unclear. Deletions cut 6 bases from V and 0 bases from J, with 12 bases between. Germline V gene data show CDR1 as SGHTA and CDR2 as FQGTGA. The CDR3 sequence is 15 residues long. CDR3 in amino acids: CASSADVGSGNTIYF. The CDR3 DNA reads TGTGCCAGCAGTGCCGATGTCGGCTCTGGAAACACCATATATTTT.

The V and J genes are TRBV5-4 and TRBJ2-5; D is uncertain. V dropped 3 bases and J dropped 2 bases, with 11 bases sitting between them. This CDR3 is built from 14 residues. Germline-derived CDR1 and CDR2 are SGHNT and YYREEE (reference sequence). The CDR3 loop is CASSWVGNQETQYF. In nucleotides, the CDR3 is TGTGCCAGCAGCTGGGTTGGCAATCAAGAGACCCAGTACTTC.

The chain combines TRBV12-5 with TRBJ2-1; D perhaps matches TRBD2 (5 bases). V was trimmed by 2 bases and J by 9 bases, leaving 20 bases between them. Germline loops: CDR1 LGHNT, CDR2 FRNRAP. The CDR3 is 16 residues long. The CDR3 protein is CASGLTRISGFIEQFF. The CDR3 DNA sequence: TGTGCTAGTGGTTTGACTCGGATCTCGGGGTTTATTGAGCAGTTCTTC.

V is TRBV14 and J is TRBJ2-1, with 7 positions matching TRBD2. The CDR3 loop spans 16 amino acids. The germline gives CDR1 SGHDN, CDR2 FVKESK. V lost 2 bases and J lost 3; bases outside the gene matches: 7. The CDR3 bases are TGTGCCAGCAGCCAATCCATTGCGGGAGACTACAATGAGCAGTTCTTC. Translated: CASSQSIAGDYNEQFF. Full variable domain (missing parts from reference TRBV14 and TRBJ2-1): EAGVTQFPSHSVIEKGQTVTLRCDPISGHDNLYWYRRVMGKEIKFLLHFVKESKQDESGMPNNRFLAERTGGTYSTLKVQPAELEDSGVYFCASSQSIAGDYNEQFFGPGTRLTVL.